This T cell receptor (beta chain) was sequenced for a study of a mutant IDH1 vaccine in newly diagnosed glioma. Study as a whole: Most had both radiotherapy and temozolomide beforehand; others had only one. Visits designated V12 and V13 were conducted at weeks 35 and 47, respectively.

A remark on this clone: The target antigen is unknown. This CDR3 is also generated by other DNA sequences in the sample.

Described time point: week 35, safety follow-up. Every vaccine dose comprised 300 ug of mutant IDH1 20-mer peptide plus topical imiquimod. Trimming left V 6 bases short and J 0 bases short, with 2 bases between. This CDR3 spans 11 amino acids. Germline loops: CDR1 LNHDA, CDR2 SQIVND (reference sequence). Clones were read by immunoSEQ multiplex PCR, and TCRdb kept only the in-frame ones, dropping some. The table lists around 70,000 clones, almost 85% of them singletons. This sequence was found in a man between 18 and 35 years old with glioma. The chain couples TRBV19 to TRBJ1-1, with unresolved D. Here the sequenced sample was PBMCs, taken from a glioma patient whose treatment included an IDH1 peptide vaccine. CDR3 sequence reads: CASRLNTEAFF. DNA for the CDR3: TGTGCCAGTAGATTGAACACTGAAGCTTTCTTT.